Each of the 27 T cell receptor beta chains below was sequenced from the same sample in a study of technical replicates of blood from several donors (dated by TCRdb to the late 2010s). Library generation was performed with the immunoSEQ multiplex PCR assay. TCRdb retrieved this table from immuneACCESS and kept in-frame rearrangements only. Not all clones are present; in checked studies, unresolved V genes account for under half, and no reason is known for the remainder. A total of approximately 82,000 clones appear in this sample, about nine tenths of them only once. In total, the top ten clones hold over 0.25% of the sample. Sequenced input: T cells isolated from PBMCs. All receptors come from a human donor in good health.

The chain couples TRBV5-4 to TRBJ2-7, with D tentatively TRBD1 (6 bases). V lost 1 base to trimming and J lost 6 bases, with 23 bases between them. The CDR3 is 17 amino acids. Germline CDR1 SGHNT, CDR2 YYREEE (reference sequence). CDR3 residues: CASSLKIGGGSSVEQYF. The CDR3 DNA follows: TGTGCCAGCAGCTTGAAGATCGGTGGGGGCAGCTCGGTCGAGCAGTACTTC. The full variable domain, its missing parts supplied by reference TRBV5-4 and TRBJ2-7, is ETGVTQSPTHLIKTRGQQVTLRCSSQSGHNTVSWYQQALGQGPQFIFQYYREEENGRGNFPPRFSGLQFPNYSSELNVNALELDDSALYLCASSLKIGGGSSVEQYFGPGTRLTVT.

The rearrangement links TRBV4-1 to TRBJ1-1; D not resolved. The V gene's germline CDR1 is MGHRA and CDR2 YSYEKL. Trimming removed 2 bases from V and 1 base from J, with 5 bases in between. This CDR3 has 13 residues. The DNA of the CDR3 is TGCGCCAGCAGCCAAAGCGGGAACACTGAAGCTTTCTTT. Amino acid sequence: CASSQSGNTEAFF.

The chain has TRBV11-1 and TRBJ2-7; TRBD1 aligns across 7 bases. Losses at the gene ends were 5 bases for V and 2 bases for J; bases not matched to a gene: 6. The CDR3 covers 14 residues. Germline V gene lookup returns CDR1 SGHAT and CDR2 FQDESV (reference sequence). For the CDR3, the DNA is TGTGCCAGCAGCCTTACCGGGACAGCCTACGAGCAGTACTTC. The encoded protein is CASSLTGTAYEQYF.

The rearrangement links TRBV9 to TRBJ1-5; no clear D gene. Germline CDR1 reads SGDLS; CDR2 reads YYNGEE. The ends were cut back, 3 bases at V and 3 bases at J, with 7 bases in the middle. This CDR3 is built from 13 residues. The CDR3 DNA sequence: TGTGCCAGCAGCGCTATCCCCAATCAGCCCCAGCATTTT. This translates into CASSAIPNQPQHF. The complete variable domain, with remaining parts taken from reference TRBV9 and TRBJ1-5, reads DSGVTQTPKHLITATGQRVTLRCSPRSGDLSVYWYQQSLDQGLQFLIQYYNGEERAKGNILERFSAQQFPDLHSELNLSSLELGDSALYFCASSAIPNQPQHFGDGTRLSIL.

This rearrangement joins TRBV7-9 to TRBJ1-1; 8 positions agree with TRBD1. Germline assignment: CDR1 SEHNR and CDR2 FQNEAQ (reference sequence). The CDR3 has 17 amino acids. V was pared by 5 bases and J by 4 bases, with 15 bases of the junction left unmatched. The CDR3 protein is CASSQPQGGTRTTEAFF. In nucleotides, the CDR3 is TGTGCCAGCAGCCAACCACAGGGGGGGACTCGGACCACTGAAGCTTTCTTT.

The CDR3 region is CASSFRTSGTNNEQFF. DNA of the CDR3: TGTGCCAGCAGCTTCCGGACTAGCGGAACCAACAATGAGCAGTTCTTC. The chain has TRBV7-8 and TRBJ2-1; 10 bases agree with TRBD2. The CDR3 consists of 16 residues. V dropped 3 bases and J dropped 5; count of bases not matched to a gene: 7. From germline, CDR1 is SGHVS and CDR2 FQNEAQ.

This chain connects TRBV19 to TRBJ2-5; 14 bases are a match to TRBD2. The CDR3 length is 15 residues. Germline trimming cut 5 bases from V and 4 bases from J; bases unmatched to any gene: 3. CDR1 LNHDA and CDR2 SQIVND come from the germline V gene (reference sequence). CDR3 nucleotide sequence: TGTGCCAGTAGTGCGGGACTAGCGGGAGCAGAGACCCAGTACTTC. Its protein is CASSAGLAGAETQYF.

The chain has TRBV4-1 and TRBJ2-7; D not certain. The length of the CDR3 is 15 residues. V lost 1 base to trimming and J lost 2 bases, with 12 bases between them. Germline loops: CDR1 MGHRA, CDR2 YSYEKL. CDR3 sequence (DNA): TGCGCCAGCAGCCAAGCCGGTGCCCCTGCCTACGAGCAGTACTTC. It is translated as CASSQAGAPAYEQYF.

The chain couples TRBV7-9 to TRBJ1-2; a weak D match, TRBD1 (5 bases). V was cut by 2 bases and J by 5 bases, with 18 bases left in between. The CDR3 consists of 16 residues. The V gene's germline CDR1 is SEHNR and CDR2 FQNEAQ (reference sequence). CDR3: CASSLSTAGNLYGYTF. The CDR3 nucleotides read TGTGCCAGCAGCTTATCGACAGCCGGAAATCTTTATGGCTACACCTTC.

In DNA form, the CDR3 reads TGTGCCAGCAGGCAGGGGTCCGGCTACACCTTC. Protein product: CASRQGSGYTF. The gene calls are TRBV2 and TRBJ1-2, with D perhaps matching TRBD1 (6 bases). This CDR3 has 11 residues. In germline, CDR1 is SNHLY, CDR2 FYNNEI. V was trimmed by 6 bases and J by 8 bases, leaving 10 bases between them.

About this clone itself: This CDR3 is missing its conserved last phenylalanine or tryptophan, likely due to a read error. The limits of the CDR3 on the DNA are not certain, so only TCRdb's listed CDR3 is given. CDR3 sequence: CASSSGLNRDRGTLSV. This chain links TRBV5-1 with TRBJ1-1; TRBD1 is the table's D call, not checked against the DNA. The germline V gene has CDR1 SGHRS and CDR2 YFSETQ. The CDR3 is 16 amino acids in total, end residues counted.

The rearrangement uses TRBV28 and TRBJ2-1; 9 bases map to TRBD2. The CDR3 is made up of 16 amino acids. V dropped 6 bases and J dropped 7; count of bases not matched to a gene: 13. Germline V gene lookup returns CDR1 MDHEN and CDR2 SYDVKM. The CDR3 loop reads CASSTLGSGRNNEQFF. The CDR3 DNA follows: TGTGCCAGCAGCACCCTTGGGAGCGGGAGGAATAATGAGCAGTTCTTC.

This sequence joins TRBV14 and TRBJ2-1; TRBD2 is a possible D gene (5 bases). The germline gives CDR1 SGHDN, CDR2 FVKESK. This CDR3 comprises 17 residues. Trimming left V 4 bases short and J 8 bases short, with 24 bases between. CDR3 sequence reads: CASSLATPSYSSDEQFF. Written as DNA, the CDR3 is TGTGCCAGCAGCCTCGCTACCCCTAGCTACTCATCCGATGAGCAGTTCTTC.

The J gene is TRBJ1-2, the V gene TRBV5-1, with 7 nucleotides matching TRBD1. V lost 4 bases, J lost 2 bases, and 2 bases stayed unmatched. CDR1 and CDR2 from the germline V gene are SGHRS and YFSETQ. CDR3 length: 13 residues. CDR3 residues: CASSPTGNYGYTF. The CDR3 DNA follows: TGCGCCAGCAGCCCGACAGGGAACTATGGCTACACCTTC.

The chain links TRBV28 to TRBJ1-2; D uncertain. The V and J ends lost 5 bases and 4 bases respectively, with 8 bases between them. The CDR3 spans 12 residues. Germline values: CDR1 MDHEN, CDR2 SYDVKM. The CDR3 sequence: CASSQDSYGYTF. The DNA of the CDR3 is TGTGCCAGCAGTCAGGATTCCTATGGCTACACCTTC.

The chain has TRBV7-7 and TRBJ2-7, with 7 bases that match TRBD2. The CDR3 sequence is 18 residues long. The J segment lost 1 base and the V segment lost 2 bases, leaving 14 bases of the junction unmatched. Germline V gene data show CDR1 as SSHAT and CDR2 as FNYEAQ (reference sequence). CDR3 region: CASSLQGHELASSYEQYF. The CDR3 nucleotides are TGTGCCAGCAGCTTACAAGGCCACGAACTAGCGAGTTCCTACGAGCAGTACTTC.

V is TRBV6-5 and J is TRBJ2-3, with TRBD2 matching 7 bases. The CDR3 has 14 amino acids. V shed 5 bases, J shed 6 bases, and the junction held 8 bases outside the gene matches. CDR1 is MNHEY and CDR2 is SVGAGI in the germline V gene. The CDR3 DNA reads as TGTGCCAGCAGTCCCTTGGGGGGGACCGATACGCAGTATTTT. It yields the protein CASSPLGGTDTQYF.

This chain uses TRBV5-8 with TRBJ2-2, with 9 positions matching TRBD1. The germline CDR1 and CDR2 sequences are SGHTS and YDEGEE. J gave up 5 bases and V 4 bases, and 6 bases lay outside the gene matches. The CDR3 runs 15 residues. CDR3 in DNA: TGTGCCAGCAGCGACCCCGGGACAGGGACCGGGGAGCTGTTTTTT. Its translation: CASSDPGTGTGELFF.

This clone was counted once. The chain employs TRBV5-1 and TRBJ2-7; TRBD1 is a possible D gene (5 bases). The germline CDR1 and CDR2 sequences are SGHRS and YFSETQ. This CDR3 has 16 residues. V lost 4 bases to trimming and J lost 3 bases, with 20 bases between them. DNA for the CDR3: TGCGCCAGCAGCAGCTCCGACAGTTTGTACTTCTACGAGCAGTACTTC. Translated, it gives CASSSSDSLYFYEQYF.

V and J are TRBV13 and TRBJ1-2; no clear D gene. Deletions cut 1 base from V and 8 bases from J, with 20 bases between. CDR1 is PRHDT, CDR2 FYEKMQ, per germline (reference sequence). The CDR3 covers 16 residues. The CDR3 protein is CASSLEKSLRHLGYTF. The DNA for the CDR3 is TGTGCCAGCAGCTTAGAAAAGTCGTTGAGGCACCTGGGCTACACCTTC.

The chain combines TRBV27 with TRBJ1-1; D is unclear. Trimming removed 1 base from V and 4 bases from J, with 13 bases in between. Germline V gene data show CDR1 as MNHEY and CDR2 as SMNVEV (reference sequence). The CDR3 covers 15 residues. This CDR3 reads CASSLFGFGFTEAFF. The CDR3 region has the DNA TGTGCCAGCAGTTTATTTGGGTTCGGGTTCACTGAAGCTTTCTTT.

CDR3 DNA sequence: TGTGCCTGGACCTCCGGACAGGGAAACGCAAACACCATATATTTT. Its protein product is CAWTSGQGNANTIYF. V usage is TRBV30 and J usage is TRBJ1-3; TRBD1 aligns across 8 bases. Germline assignment: CDR1 GTSNPN and CDR2 SVGIG (reference sequence). This CDR3 is 15 amino acids long. V trimming: 4 bases; J trimming: 6 bases; junction bases outside the gene matches: 11.

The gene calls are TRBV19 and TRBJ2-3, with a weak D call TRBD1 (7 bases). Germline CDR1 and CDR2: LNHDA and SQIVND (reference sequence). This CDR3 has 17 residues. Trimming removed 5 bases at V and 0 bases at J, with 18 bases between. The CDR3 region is CASSFGGGQFSTDTQYF. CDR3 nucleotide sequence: TGTGCCAGTAGTTTTGGAGGGGGACAGTTTAGCACAGATACGCAGTATTTT.

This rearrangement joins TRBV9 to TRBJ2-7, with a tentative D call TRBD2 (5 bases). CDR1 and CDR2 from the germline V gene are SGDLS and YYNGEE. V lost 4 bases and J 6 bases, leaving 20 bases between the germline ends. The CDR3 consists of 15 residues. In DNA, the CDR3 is TGTGCCAGCAGCTTCGAGGGATCCCAGGTCGCCGAGCAGTACTTC. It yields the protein CASSFEGSQVAEQYF.

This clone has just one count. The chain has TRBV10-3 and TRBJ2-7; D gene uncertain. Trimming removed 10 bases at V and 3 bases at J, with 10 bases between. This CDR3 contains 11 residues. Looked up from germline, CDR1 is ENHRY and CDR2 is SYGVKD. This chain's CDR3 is CATNNNYEQYF. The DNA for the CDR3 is TGTGCCACCAATAACAACTACGAGCAGTACTTC.

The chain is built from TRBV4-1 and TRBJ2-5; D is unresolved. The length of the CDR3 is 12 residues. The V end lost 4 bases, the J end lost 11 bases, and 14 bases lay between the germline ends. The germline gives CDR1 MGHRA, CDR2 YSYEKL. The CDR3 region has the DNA TGCGCCAGCAGCCCGGGTCGCGGAGAGCAGTACTTC. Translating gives CASSPGRGEQYF.

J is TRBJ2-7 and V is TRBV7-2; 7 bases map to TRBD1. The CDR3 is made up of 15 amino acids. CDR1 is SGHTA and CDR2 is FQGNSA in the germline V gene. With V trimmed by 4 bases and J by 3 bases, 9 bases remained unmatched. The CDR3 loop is CASSSTGVHSYEQYF. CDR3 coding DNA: TGTGCCAGCAGCTCAACAGGGGTACACAGCTACGAGCAGTACTTC. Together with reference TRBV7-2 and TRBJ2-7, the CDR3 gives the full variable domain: GAGVSQSPSNKVTEKGKDVELRCDPISGHTALYWYRQSLGQGLEFLIYFQGNSAPDKSGLPSDRFSAERTGGSVSTLTIQRTQQEDSAVYLCASSSTGVHSYEQYFGPGTRLTVT.